A single sample is the source of the 28 T cell receptor beta chains below, sequenced in a study of early stage breast cancer tumors. Method: immunoSEQ multiplex PCR; TCRdb's copy keeps in-frame clones and lacks some. Here the sample spans about 29,000 clones, around four fifths being singletons. Sequencing was done on a sample of blood. These receptors were collected from a person aged 45 to 59 with breast cancer.

The genes are TRBV7-3 and TRBJ2-1; 11 positions agree with TRBD2. The J segment lost 0 bases and the V segment lost 5 bases, leaving 0 bases of the junction unmatched. Germline V gene data show CDR1 as SGHTA and CDR2 as FQGTGA. This CDR3 has 15 amino acids. CDR3 sequence reads: CASSTSGSSYNEQFF. CDR3 bases: TGTGCCAGCAGCACTAGCGGGAGCTCCTACAATGAGCAGTTCTTC.

This clone was counted between two and nine times. This sample includes further DNA sequences coding for the same CDR3. The chain recombines TRBV28 with TRBJ2-3; D is possibly TRBD1 (5 bases). The CDR3 covers 14 residues. Per germline, CDR1 MDHEN and CDR2 SYDVKM. Trimming removed 3 bases from V and 3 bases from J, with 10 bases in between. The CDR3 protein is CASSFLAGTDTQYF. CDR3 nucleotides: TGTGCCAGCAGTTTCCTTGCAGGGACAGATACGCAGTATTTT. Full variable domain (remainder filled in from reference TRBV28 and TRBJ2-3): DVKVTQSSRYLVKRTGEKVFLECVQDMDHENMFWYRQDPGLGLRLIYFSYDVKMKEKGDIPEGYSVSREKKERFSLILESASTNQTSMYLCASSFLAGTDTQYFGPGTRLTVL.

This chain links TRBV9 with TRBJ1-4, with D hard to call. CDR1 SGDLS and CDR2 YYNGEE come from the germline V gene. The CDR3 is 14 residues long. V dropped 9 bases and J dropped 8 bases, with 20 bases sitting between them. This CDR3 is CAMSGSGAWEKLFF. CDR3 nucleotides: TGTGCCATGAGCGGTAGCGGAGCCTGGGAAAAACTGTTTTTT.

V usage is TRBV29-1 and J usage is TRBJ2-7; 9 bases line up with TRBD1. Trimming at V came to 6 bases and at J to 2 bases, leaving 2 bases not matched to a gene. Germline V gene sequence: CDR1 SQVTM, CDR2 ANQGSEA. The CDR3 sequence is 12 residues long. The CDR3, as DNA: TGCAGCGTAGGACAGGGGACCTACGAGCAGTACTTC. It yields the protein CSVGQGTYEQYF.

The V gene is TRBV10-1, the J gene TRBJ1-4; maybe TRBD1 (5 bases). Trimming took 4 bases from V and 8 from J, leaving 17 bases between them. Germline lookup yields CDR1 WNHNN and CDR2 SYGVQD (reference sequence). This CDR3 is built from 15 residues. CDR3 nucleotides: TGCGCCAGCAGTGGACGGTGGGGCAGGGACGAAAAACTGTTTTTT. Translation gives CASSGRWGRDEKLFF.

The chain couples TRBV10-3 to TRBJ2-3; tentative D call: TRBD1 (6 bases). The CDR3 has 14 amino acids. Trimming took off 10 bases at V and 4 bases at J, with 18 bases between the two ends. The germline V gene encodes CDR1 ENHRY and CDR2 SYGVKD. CDR3 DNA sequence: TGTGCCACCTTCGACAGGTTGCTATCAGATACGCAGTATTTT. Translated, it gives CATFDRLLSDTQYF.

The rearrangement joins TRBV19 to TRBJ2-7; D gene ambiguous. Germline CDR1 is LNHDA and CDR2 is SQIVND (reference sequence). This CDR3 contains 16 residues. Deletions cut 0 bases from V and 3 bases from J, with 15 bases between. The CDR3 sequence: CASSIDWRQASYEQYF. In DNA, the CDR3 is TGTGCCAGTAGTATAGATTGGCGGCAGGCAAGCTACGAGCAGTACTTC. Together with reference TRBV19 and TRBJ2-7, the CDR3 gives the full variable domain: DGGITQSPKYLFRKEGQNVTLSCEQNLNHDAMYWYRQDPGQGLRLIYYSQIVNDFQKGDIAEGYSVSREKKESFPLTVTSAQKNPTAFYLCASSIDWRQASYEQYFGPGTRLTVT.

This clone has a handful of counts. V gene TRBV11-1 combines with J gene TRBJ1-2; D remains ambiguous. The germline V gene encodes CDR1 SGHAT and CDR2 FQDESV (reference sequence). The CDR3 totals 14 residues. Trimming removed 6 bases at V and 7 bases at J, with 18 bases between. In DNA, the CDR3 is TGTGCCAGCAGTCCTGGGCAGGCCCTCGGTGGCTACACCTTC. Translation: CASSPGQALGGYTF.

This clone was recorded a few times. The genes are TRBV30 and TRBJ1-1; D unclear. There are 15 residues in the CDR3. Germline V lookup: CDR1 GTSNPN, CDR2 SVGIG (reference sequence). The V end lost 4 bases, the J end lost 3 bases, and 18 bases lay between the germline ends. The CDR3 bases are TGTGCCTGGAACAAAGAGACCCGTCGCGACACTGAAGCTTTCTTT. This translates into CAWNKETRRDTEAFF.

The chain combines TRBV30 with TRBJ2-3, with 10 positions matching TRBD1. Losses at the gene ends were 3 bases for V and 7 bases for J; bases not matched to a gene: 4. CDR1 is GTSNPN, CDR2 SVGIG, per germline (reference sequence). The CDR3 loop spans 13 amino acids. The CDR3 reads CAWRGQGRNTQYF. The DNA of the CDR3 is TGTGCCTGGAGGGGACAGGGGAGGAATACGCAGTATTTT.

The chain combines TRBV28 with TRBJ1-1, with D possibly being TRBD1 (5 bases). Trimming left V 5 bases short and J 3 bases short, with 19 bases between. CDR1 is MDHEN and CDR2 is SYDVKM in the germline V gene. CDR3 length: 16 residues. As DNA, the CDR3 is TGTGCCAGCAGTGGGGGTCACGGGGGGATGGACACTGAAGCTTTCTTT. It codes for CASSGGHGGMDTEAFF.

This chain links TRBV5-1 with TRBJ2-1; D possibly corresponds to TRBD1 (5 bases). This CDR3 has 14 amino acids. The germline CDR1 and CDR2 sequences are SGHRS and YFSETQ. The V end was cut by 5 bases, the J end by 0 bases, with 9 bases between. The CDR3 coding sequence is TGCGCCAGCAGTCCAGGGAACTCCTACAATGAGCAGTTCTTC. Encoded protein: CASSPGNSYNEQFF.

The gene calls are TRBV5-1 and TRBJ2-4; D possibly matches TRBD1 or TRBD2 (5 bases each). V was pared by 0 bases and J by 0 bases, with 13 bases between. Germline V lookup: CDR1 SGHRS, CDR2 YFSETQ. There are 17 residues in the CDR3. The CDR3 reads CASSLGGTDLAKNIQYF. DNA of the CDR3: TGCGCCAGCAGCTTGGGGGGGACGGACCTAGCCAAAAACATTCAGTACTTC.

This chain connects TRBV10-3 to TRBJ2-1; D remains ambiguous. The CDR3 is 12 residues long. The V and J ends lost 2 bases and 4 bases respectively, with 3 bases between them. Germline CDR1 is ENHRY and CDR2 is SYGVKD. Written as DNA, the CDR3 is TGTGCCATCAGTGAGCCATACAATGAGCAGTTCTTC. Its protein product is CAISEPYNEQFF.

The rearrangement joins TRBV5-4 to TRBJ2-7; D gene ambiguous. Germline CDR1 SGHNT, CDR2 YYREEE (reference sequence). The germline V and J ends were trimmed by 0 bases and 6 bases, with 7 bases remaining between them. The CDR3 sequence is 12 residues long. This CDR3 reads CASSLGWAEQYF. Here the CDR3 DNA reads TGTGCCAGCAGCTTGGGGTGGGCCGAGCAGTACTTC.

This clone was recorded a few times. The CDR3 nucleotides read TGTGCCAGCAGCTTTAGCGGGAGGGCAAGCGGGGAGCTGTTTTTT. It yields the protein CASSFSGRASGELFF. The V gene is TRBV7-2, the J gene TRBJ2-2; 11 bases map to TRBD2. The CDR3 runs 15 residues. The junction had 4 bases not matched to a gene; V was cut back by 3 bases and J by 7 bases. The germline gives CDR1 SGHTA, CDR2 FQGNSA.

The rearrangement uses TRBV4-1 and TRBJ1-2; 7 positions match TRBD1. Germline CDR1 MGHRA, CDR2 YSYEKL. Germline trimming cut 4 bases from V and 5 bases from J; bases unmatched to any gene: 10. CDR3 length equals 15 residues. The CDR3 bases are TGCGCCAGCAGCCCGCCCCTGACAGGGTTTTATGGCTACACCTTC. Amino acids: CASSPPLTGFYGYTF.

The chain employs TRBV7-9 and TRBJ1-1, with D unclear. The V gene lost 0 bases and the J gene lost 6 bases, with 11 bases spanning the gap. Germline lookup yields CDR1 SEHNR and CDR2 FQNEAQ (reference sequence). This CDR3 is 14 amino acids long. The CDR3 reads CASSLAKQRPEAFF. The CDR3 bases are TGTGCCAGCAGCTTAGCGAAGCAGAGGCCTGAAGCTTTCTTT.

There are a few counts of this clone. The rearrangement joins TRBV18 to TRBJ1-6, with D perhaps matching TRBD1 (5 bases). V was cut by 0 bases and J by 7 bases, with 16 bases left in between. The CDR3 spans 17 residues. CDR1 is KGHSH, CDR2 LQKENI, per germline. DNA of the CDR3: TGTGCCAGCTCACCACCTAACGGGGGGGGTGAGAATTCACCCCTCCACTTT. Its protein is CASSPPNGGGENSPLHF.

In its sample, this clone ranks as medium-sized. This CDR3 is CASSPEGGGLGYTF. In DNA form, the CDR3 reads TGTGCCAGCAGCCCTGAGGGGGGAGGGTTGGGCTACACCTTC. The chain carries TRBV27 and TRBJ1-2, with a tentative D call TRBD1 (6 bases). Germline V gene sequence: CDR1 MNHEY, CDR2 SMNVEV (reference sequence). The V end was cut by 6 bases, the J end by 8 bases, with 19 bases between. This CDR3 is built from 14 residues.

The genes are TRBV19 and TRBJ2-5, with D maybe TRBD1 (5 bases). The CDR3 runs to 15 residues. The V end was cut by 7 bases, the J end by 2 bases, with 17 bases between. CDR1 and CDR2 (germline): LNHDA, SQIVND (reference sequence). CDR3 in amino acids: CASKKQVRGQETQYF. The CDR3 DNA is TGTGCCAGTAAAAAACAGGTTAGGGGACAAGAGACCCAGTACTTC.

CDR3 sequence (DNA): TGTGCCAGCACCCCTCAGCTAAGGGACTTAAAAAACATTCAGTACTTC. Its translation: CASTPQLRDLKNIQYF. This chain joins TRBV11-2 and TRBJ2-4; possibly TRBD2 for D (6 bases). The CDR3 spans 16 residues. Germline V CDR1 and CDR2: SGHAT, FQNNGV. Trimming pared 7 bases from V and 4 bases from J, leaving 20 bases between.

CDR3 sequence (DNA): TGTGCCAGCAGTTTATGGCCAGGGGGCCACTATGGCTACACCTTC. Its protein is CASSLWPGGHYGYTF. This chain connects TRBV27 to TRBJ1-2; 8 bases are shared with TRBD1. The CDR3 totals 15 residues. CDR1 is MNHEY, CDR2 SMNVEV, per germline (reference sequence). V lost 1 base and J lost 3; bases outside the gene matches: 4.

V is TRBV4-2 and J is TRBJ2-6; D is uncertain. V was pared by 5 bases and J by 0 bases, with 8 bases between. The CDR3 is 15 residues long. Germline V gene sequence: CDR1 LGHNA, CDR2 YNFKEQ. The CDR3 sequence: CASSLESSGANVLTF. The CDR3, as DNA: TGTGCCAGCAGCTTAGAGAGCTCTGGGGCCAACGTCCTGACTTTC.

The V call is TRBV25-1, the J call TRBJ2-3; a possible D gene is TRBD2 (6 bases). Per germline, CDR1 MGHDK and CDR2 SYGVNS. The length of the CDR3 is 14 residues. V lost 4 bases, J lost 8 bases, and 16 bases lay in between. Written as DNA, the CDR3 is TGTGCCAGCAGTGGGCGATTGCAGGGAGGTACGCAGTATTTT. It specifies CASSGRLQGGTQYF.

The rearrangement joins TRBV11-2 to TRBJ1-1; no clear D gene. Germline CDR1 is SGHAT and CDR2 is FQNNGV. Trimming took 0 bases from V and 1 from J, leaving 0 bases between them. The CDR3 sequence is 12 residues long. CDR3 in DNA: TGTGCCAGCAGCTTAGAGAACACTGAAGCTTTCTTT. Protein: CASSLENTEAFF.

This clone showed up just once. The V and J genes are TRBV5-1 and TRBJ2-7; D gene uncertain. V was cut by 0 bases and J by 3 bases, with 4 bases left in between. Looked up from germline, CDR1 is SGHRS and CDR2 is YFSETQ. The CDR3 has 12 amino acids. The CDR3 loop is CASSLDNYEQYF. The CDR3 DNA reads TGCGCCAGCAGCTTGGACAACTACGAGCAGTACTTC.

With respect to this clone: At one of its ends the junction is not consistent with the germline gene, which may arise from a read error. The V call is TRBV5-1, the J call TRBJ2-3; TRBD2 matches at 8 bases. Germline CDR1 reads SGHRS; CDR2 reads YFSETQ. The CDR3 extends over 16 amino acids. The CDR3 bases are TGCGCCAGCAGCTTGGGTCTAGCGGGTGGCACCGATACGCAGTATTTT. This translates into CASSLGLAGGTDTQYF. The full variable domain, its missing parts supplied by reference TRBV5-1 and TRBJ2-3, is KAGVTQTPRYLIKTRGQQVTLSCSPISGHRSVSWYQQTPGQGLQFLFEYFSETQRNKGNFPGRFSGRQFSNSRSEMNVSTLELGDSALYLCASSLGLAGGTDTQYFGPGTRLTVL.